This passage covers 14 T cell receptor beta chains from one sample sequenced in a study of control samples from healthy donors and cancer patients. Profiling relied on immunoSEQ multiplex PCR, and the TCRdb table lists in-frame clones only, not all of them. In the table there are 150,000 to 200,000 clones, 70% to 90% of which are singletons. Input material: blood. These receptors all come from a man aged 18 to 35 in good health.

This chain links TRBV25-1 with TRBJ1-5, with D maybe TRBD1 (5 bases). Germline V CDR1 and CDR2: MGHDK, SYGVNS. The V gene lost 3 bases and the J gene lost 1 base, with 10 bases spanning the gap. CDR3 length equals 15 residues. CDR3 loop: CASSDRQSSNQPQHF. The CDR3 nucleotides read TGTGCCAGCAGTGACAGACAGTCCAGCAATCAGCCCCAGCATTTT.

V usage is TRBV19 and J usage is TRBJ1-3; D ambiguous. Germline CDR1 is LNHDA and CDR2 is SQIVND (reference sequence). This CDR3 contains 15 residues. V gave up 3 bases and J gave up 0 bases, with 9 bases separating them. As DNA, the CDR3 is TGTGCCAGTAGTATGGGGTCTTCCTCTGGAAACACCATATATTTT. This encodes CASSMGSSSGNTIYF.

This chain's CDR3 is CASSPGGRPVGANVLTF. For the CDR3, the DNA is TGTGCCAGCAGCCCGGGGGGGAGGCCTGTCGGAGCCAACGTCCTGACTTTC. The rearrangement uses TRBV9 and TRBJ2-6; 8 bases fit TRBD2. The trim removed 4 bases at V and 7 bases at J, leaving 13 bases unmatched. The V gene's germline CDR1 is SGDLS and CDR2 YYNGEE. The CDR3 runs to 17 residues.

The genes are TRBV5-1 and TRBJ2-1, with a possible D match to TRBD2 (6 bases). The CDR3 is 14 residues long. Per germline, CDR1 SGHRS and CDR2 YFSETQ. V lost 8 bases and J 2 bases, leaving 14 bases between the germline ends. The CDR3 DNA follows: TGCGCCAGAAAGGACTATCCTACCTACAATGAGCAGTTCTTC. Encoded protein: CARKDYPTYNEQFF. Full variable domain (missing parts from reference TRBV5-1 and TRBJ2-1): KAGVTQTPRYLIKTRGQQVTLSCSPISGHRSVSWYQQTPGQGLQFLFEYFSETQRNKGNFPGRFSGRQFSNSRSEMNVSTLELGDSALYLCARKDYPTYNEQFFGPGTRLTVL.

The V call is TRBV5-1, the J call TRBJ2-1; D is tentatively TRBD1 or TRBD2 (6 bases each). V was pared by 0 bases and J by 12 bases, with 16 bases between. CDR1 and CDR2 (germline): SGHRS, YFSETQ. The CDR3 runs to 14 residues. CDR3 loop: CASSLEPKGGWQFF. The DNA for the CDR3 is TGCGCCAGCAGCTTGGAACCTAAGGGGGGTTGGCAGTTCTTC.

V gene TRBV3-1 (or the pseudogene TRBV3-2) combines with J gene TRBJ2-5; no clear D gene. V lost 1 base, J lost 4 bases, and 1 base lay in between. The CDR3 runs 11 residues. Germline loops: CDR1 LGHDT, CDR2 YNNKEL (reference sequence). CDR3: CASSQGETQYF. In nucleotides, the CDR3 is TGTGCCAGCAGCCAAGGAGAGACCCAGTACTTC.

The chain employs TRBV28 and TRBJ2-7; 10 nucleotides agree with TRBD1. The germline V gene encodes CDR1 MDHEN and CDR2 SYDVKM. The CDR3 contains 15 residues. V gave up 6 bases and J gave up 6 bases; unmatched junction bases: 11. DNA for the CDR3: TGTGCCAGCAGCACGGGACAGGGGTTCAGGGGCGAGCAGTACTTC. Translating gives CASSTGQGFRGEQYF. Combining the CDR3 with reference TRBV28 and TRBJ2-7 gives the whole variable domain DVKVTQSSRYLVKRTGEKVFLECVQDMDHENMFWYRQDPGLGLRLIYFSYDVKMKEKGDIPEGYSVSREKKERFSLILESASTNQTSMYLCASSTGQGFRGEQYFGPGTRLTVT.

CDR3 loop: CASSILPGQDSKGGYTF. Written as DNA, the CDR3 is TGTGCCAGTAGTATACTCCCGGGACAGGATTCAAAAGGTGGCTACACCTTC. J is TRBJ1-2 and V is TRBV19, with 8 nucleotides matching TRBD1. CDR3 size: 17 residues. V lost 2 bases to trimming and J lost 7 bases; unmatched junction nucleotides: 15. Germline CDR1 reads LNHDA; CDR2 reads SQIVND (reference sequence).

The chain carries TRBV19 and TRBJ1-3; unclear D gene. CDR3 length: 13 residues. The germline gives CDR1 LNHDA, CDR2 SQIVND (reference sequence). Trimming removed 5 bases from V and 4 bases from J, with 9 bases in between. The CDR3 DNA is TGTGCCAGTAGTGCGGTCCCCGGAAACACCATATATTTT. Translation: CASSAVPGNTIYF.

The chain uses TRBV3-1 (or the pseudogene TRBV3-2) and TRBJ2-2; D is unresolved. Trimming removed 1 base at V and 5 bases at J, with 14 bases between. CDR3 length equals 16 residues. The germline CDR1 and CDR2 sequences are LGHDT and YNNKEL (reference sequence). CDR3 in amino acids: CASSQVVRTATGELFF. The CDR3 bases are TGTGCCAGCAGCCAAGTGGTTAGGACCGCTACCGGGGAGCTGTTTTTT.

The CDR3 region is CASSYEGSNSPLHF. The DNA of the CDR3 is TGTGCCAGCAGTTACGAGGGCAGCAATTCACCCCTCCACTTT. The rearrangement joins TRBV6-5 to TRBJ1-6; D gene uncertain. Looked up from germline, CDR1 is MNHEY and CDR2 is SVGAGI. Trimming left V 2 bases short and J 7 bases short, with 9 bases between. This CDR3 contains 14 residues.

The chain recombines TRBV6-5 with TRBJ1-1; D call uncertain. V was pared by 10 bases and J by 1 base, with 7 bases between. In germline, CDR1 is MNHEY, CDR2 SVGAGI. The CDR3 loop spans 11 amino acids. CDR3 DNA sequence: TGTGCCATTGGGAGGAACACTGAAGCTTTCTTT. Its protein is CAIGRNTEAFF.

The chain employs TRBV9 and TRBJ2-1; TRBD1 matches at 7 bases. With V trimmed by 4 bases and J by 9 bases, 7 bases remained unmatched. Germline CDR1 and CDR2: SGDLS and YYNGEE. The CDR3 length is 13 residues. The CDR3 loop is CASSRGHSGEQFF. DNA of the CDR3: TGTGCCAGCAGCAGGGGGCATTCGGGTGAGCAGTTCTTC.

The chain couples TRBV9 to TRBJ1-3, with TRBD1 as a possible D gene (5 bases). The CDR3 covers 14 residues. Trimming took off 4 bases at V and 4 bases at J, with 12 bases between the two ends. CDR1 SGDLS and CDR2 YYNGEE come from the germline V gene. DNA for the CDR3: TGTGCCAGCAGCCCAGGGACGGGGGGAAACACCATATATTTT. This translates into CASSPGTGGNTIYF.